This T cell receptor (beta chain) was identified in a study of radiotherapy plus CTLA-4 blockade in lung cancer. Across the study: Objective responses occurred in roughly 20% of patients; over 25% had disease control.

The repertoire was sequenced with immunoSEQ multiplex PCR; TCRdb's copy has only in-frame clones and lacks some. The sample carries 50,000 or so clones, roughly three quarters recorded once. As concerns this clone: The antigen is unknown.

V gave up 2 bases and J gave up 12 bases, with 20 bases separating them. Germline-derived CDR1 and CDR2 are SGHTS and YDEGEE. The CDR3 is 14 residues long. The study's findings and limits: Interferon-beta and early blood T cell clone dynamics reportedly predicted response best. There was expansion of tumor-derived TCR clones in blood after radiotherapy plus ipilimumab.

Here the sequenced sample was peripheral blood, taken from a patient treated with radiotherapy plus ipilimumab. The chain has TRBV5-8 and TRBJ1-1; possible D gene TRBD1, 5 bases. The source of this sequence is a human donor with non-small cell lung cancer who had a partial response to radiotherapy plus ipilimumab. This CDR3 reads CASSFIRGSVRTFF. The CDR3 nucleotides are TGTGCCAGCAGCTTTATTAGGGGAAGTGTTAGAACTTTCTTT.